This T cell receptor (beta chain) was identified in a study of blood T cell repertoires in COVID-19. Background on the study: In each case, the material was cDNA or gDNA derived from T cells, B-cell-depleted T cells, or PBMCs.

Original data processing: For nucleated cells, counts were estimated from reference gene primer amplification. This table comes from immunoSEQ multiplex PCR, and its TCRdb copy is limited to in-frame clones, with some not included. The DNA gave D and trimming, while V, J and clone size come from that table. The sample consists of about 21,000 clones, about 86% of them appearing once. Trimming stripped 4 bases from V and 7 bases from J, with 13 bases between. This CDR3 region has 14 residues. The germline CDR1 and CDR2 sequences are KGHDR and SFDVKD. Sequenced input: peripheral blood. This sequence joins TRBV24-1 and TRBJ1-5; no reliable D call. This TCR was recovered from a man between 65 and 85 years old with acute or convalescent COVID-19. In DNA, the CDR3 is TGTGCCACCAGTGAGGGCTCGGGGATCCAGCCCCAGCATTTT. Its translation is CATSEGSGIQPQHF.